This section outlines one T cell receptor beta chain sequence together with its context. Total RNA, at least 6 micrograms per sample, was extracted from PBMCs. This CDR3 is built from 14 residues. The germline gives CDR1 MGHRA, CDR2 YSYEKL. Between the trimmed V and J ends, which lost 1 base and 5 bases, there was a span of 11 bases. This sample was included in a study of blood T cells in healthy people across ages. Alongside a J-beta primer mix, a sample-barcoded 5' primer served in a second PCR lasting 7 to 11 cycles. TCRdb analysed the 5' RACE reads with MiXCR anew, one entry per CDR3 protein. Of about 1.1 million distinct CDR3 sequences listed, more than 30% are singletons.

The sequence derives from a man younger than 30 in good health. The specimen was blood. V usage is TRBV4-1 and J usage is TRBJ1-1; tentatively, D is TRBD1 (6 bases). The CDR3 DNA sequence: TGCGCCAGCAGCCAAGGGGGGCAGGGAACTGAAGCTTTCTTT. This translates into CASSQGGQGTEAFF.